The sequence of this T cell receptor beta chain was determined in a study of response to subunit inactivated influenza vaccine. The study, taken as a whole, reports: T cells newly recruited by each seasonal influenza vaccination are few, the authors suggested.

The sample holds many counts of this clonotype. The antigen is not known. TCRdb independently ran MiXCR on the RT-PCR reads; one entry per CDR3 protein. The sample has around 580,000 distinct CDR3 sequences; about 10% are singletons. Germline V CDR1 and CDR2: KGHDR, SFDVKD. This CDR3 has 15 residues. The V and J ends lost 3 bases and 3 bases, in that order; junction bases with no gene match: 7. Sequenced here: PBMCs from blood, sampled on the day of vaccination. The chain couples TRBV24-1 to TRBJ2-7; 7 nucleotides align to TRBD1. The TCR comes from a man over 45 who received an inactivated influenza vaccine. Written as DNA, the CDR3 is TGTGCCACCAGTGATCGACGACAGGGCGACTACGAGCAGTACTTC. Protein product: CATSDRRQGDYEQYF.